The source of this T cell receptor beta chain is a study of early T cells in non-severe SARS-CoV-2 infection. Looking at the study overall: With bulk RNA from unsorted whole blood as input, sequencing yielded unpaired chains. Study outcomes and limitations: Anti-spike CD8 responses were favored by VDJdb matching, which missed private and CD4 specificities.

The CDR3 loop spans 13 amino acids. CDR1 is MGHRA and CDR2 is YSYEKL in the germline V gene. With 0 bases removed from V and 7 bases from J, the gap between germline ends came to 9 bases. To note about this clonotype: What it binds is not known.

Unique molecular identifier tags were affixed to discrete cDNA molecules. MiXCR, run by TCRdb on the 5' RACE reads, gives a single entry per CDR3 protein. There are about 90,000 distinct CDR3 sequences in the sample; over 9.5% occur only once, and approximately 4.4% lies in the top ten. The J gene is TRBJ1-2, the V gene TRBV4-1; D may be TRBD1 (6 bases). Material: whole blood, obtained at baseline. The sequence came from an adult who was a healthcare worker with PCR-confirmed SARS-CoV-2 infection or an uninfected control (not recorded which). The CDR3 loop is CASSQERGLGYTF. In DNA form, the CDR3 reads TGCGCCAGCAGCCAAGAGCGGGGGCTTGGCTACACCTTC.